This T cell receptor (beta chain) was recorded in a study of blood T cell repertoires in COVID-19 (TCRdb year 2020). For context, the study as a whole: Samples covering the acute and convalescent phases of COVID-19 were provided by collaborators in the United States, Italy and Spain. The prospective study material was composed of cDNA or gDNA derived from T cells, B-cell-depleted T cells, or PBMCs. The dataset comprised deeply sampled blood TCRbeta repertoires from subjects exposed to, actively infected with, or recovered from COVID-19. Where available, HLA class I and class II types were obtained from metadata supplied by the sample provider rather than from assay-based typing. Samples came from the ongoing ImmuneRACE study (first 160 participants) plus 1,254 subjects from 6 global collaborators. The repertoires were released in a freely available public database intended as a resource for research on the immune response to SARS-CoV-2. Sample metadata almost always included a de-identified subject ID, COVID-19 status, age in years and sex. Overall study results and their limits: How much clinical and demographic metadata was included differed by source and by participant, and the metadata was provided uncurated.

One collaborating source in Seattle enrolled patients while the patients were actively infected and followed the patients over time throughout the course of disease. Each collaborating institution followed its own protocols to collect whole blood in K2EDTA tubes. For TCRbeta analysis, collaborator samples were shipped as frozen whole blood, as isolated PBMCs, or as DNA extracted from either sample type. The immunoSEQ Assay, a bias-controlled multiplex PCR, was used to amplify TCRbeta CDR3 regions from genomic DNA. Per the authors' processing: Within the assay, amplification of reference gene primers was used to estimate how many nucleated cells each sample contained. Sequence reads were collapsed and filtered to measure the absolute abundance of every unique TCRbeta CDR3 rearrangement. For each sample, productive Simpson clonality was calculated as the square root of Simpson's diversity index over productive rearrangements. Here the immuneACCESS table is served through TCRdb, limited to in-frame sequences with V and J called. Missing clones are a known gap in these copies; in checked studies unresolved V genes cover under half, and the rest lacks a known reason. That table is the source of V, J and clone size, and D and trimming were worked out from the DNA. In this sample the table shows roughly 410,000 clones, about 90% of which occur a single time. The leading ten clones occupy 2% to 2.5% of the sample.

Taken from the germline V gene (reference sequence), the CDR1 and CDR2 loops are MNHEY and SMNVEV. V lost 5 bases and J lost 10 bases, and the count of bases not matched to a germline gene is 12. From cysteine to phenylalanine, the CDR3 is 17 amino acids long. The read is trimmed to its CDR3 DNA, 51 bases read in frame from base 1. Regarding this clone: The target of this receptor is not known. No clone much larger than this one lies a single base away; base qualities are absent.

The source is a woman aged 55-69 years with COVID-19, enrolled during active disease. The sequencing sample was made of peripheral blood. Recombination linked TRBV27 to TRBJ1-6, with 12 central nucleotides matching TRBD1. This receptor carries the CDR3 CASSRSSPGQGASPLHF. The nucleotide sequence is TGTGCCAGCAGTCGGTCCTCCCCGGGACAGGGGGCATCACCCCTCCACTTT.